The rows below give T cell receptor beta chains drawn from one sample of a study of blood T cell repertoires in COVID-19. Profiling relied on immunoSEQ multiplex PCR, and the TCRdb table lists in-frame clones only, not all of them. The sample carries 130,000 or so clones, approximately 90% recorded once. The source material was peripheral blood. Source of these receptors: a human donor in a cohort sampled during active COVID-19. Both conserved end residues are part of each CDR3. The order of the fields is clone size, D gene, J gene, V gene, CDR3 protein, CDR3 DNA. D genes are given only for firm matches. Some rows mark clone size as missing; the rest say once, few, many or name a class of expanded clone.

.	.	TRBJ2-7	TRBV28	CASSLLGRGYEQYF	TGTGCCAGCAGTTTATTAGGTCGAGGGTACGAGCAGTACTTC
.	.	TRBJ1-1	TRBV3-1/TRBV3-2	CASSQEVPTGKAFF	TGTGCCAGCAGCCAAGAGGTTCCCACAGGAAAAGCTTTCTTT
.	TRBD2	TRBJ2-5	TRBV3-1/TRBV3-2	CASSPRLAGAPETQYF	TGTGCCAGCAGCCCTCGACTAGCGGGGGCCCCAGAGACCCAGTACTTC
.	.	TRBJ2-3	TRBV5-1	CASRKGARTDTQYF	TGCGCCAGCAGAAAAGGGGCCCGCACAGATACGCAGTATTTT
few	.	TRBJ2-7	TRBV29-1	CSVEGHSYEQYF	TGCAGCGTTGAAGGTCATTCCTACGAGCAGTACTTC
.	.	TRBJ2-1	TRBV20-1	CSASGGGRSNEQFF	TGCAGTGCTAGTGGGGGTGGGAGGTCCAATGAGCAGTTCTTC
.	TRBD2	TRBJ2-7	TRBV3-1/TRBV3-2	CASSPTPGPSGGNYEQYF	TGTGCCAGCAGCCCGACCCCAGGCCCTAGCGGGGGGAACTACGAGCAGTACTTC
.	.	TRBJ2-1	TRBV4-1	CASSQARRRSSYNEQFF	TGCGCCAGCAGCCAAGCACGACGCCGGAGCTCCTACAATGAGCAGTTCTTC
.	.	TRBJ2-5	TRBV5-7	CASSLVGLPGLETQYF	TGTGCCAGCAGCTTGGTGGGACTCCCTGGGTTGGAGACCCAGTACTTC
.	.	TRBJ1-2	TRBV5-4	CASSSGGVMQGYTF	TGTGCCAGCAGCTCGGGGGGGGTTATGCAAGGCTACACCTTC
.	TRBD1	TRBJ1-6	TRBV27	CASSSPPLGQHGSPLHF	TGTGCCAGCAGTTCTCCCCCTCTGGGACAGCATGGTTCACCCCTCCACTTT
.	TRBD1	TRBJ2-5	TRBV9	CASSSRTGGFETQYF	TGTGCCAGCAGCTCCAGGACAGGGGGCTTCGAGACCCAGTACTTC
many	.	TRBJ2-4	TRBV20-1	CSRGGNIQYF	TGCAGCCGAGGAGGGAACATTCAGTACTTC
.	TRBD1	TRBJ2-7	TRBV2	CASNGDRKFYF	TGTGCCAGCAACGGGGACAGGAAATTTTACTTC
.	.	TRBJ1-2	TRBV6-1	CASSERGASDGYTF	TGTGCCAGCAGTGAGCGTGGGGCTTCGGATGGCTACACCTTC
.	TRBD2	TRBJ2-7	TRBV7-6	CASSQERGATYEQYF	TGTGCCAGCAGCCAAGAGCGGGGGGCTACCTACGAGCAGTACTTC
.	.	TRBJ2-2	TRBV6-5	CASTSSGPNTGELFF	TGTGCCAGCACTTCCAGCGGACCGAACACCGGGGAGCTGTTTTTT
.	TRBD1	TRBJ2-3	TRBV6-5	CASSRQGAPDTQYF	TGTGCCAGCAGCCGACAGGGGGCCCCAGATACGCAGTATTTT
.	.	TRBJ2-1	TRBV12-3/TRBV12-4	CASSPREEQFF	TGTGCCAGCAGTCCACGTGAGGAGCAGTTCTTC
.	.	TRBJ2-3	TRBV11-1	CASSSTPDTQYF	TGTGCCAGCAGTTCGACTCCAGATACGCAGTATTTT
.	TRBD1	TRBJ2-7	TRBV6-5	CASSRQGLIVYEQYF	TGTGCCAGCAGCAGACAGGGCCTTATCGTATACGAGCAGTACTTC
.	.	TRBJ2-4	TRBV7-2	CASTEGGGPWDIQYF	TGTGCCAGCACCGAGGGGGGGGGCCCTTGGGACATTCAGTACTTC
.	TRBD2	TRBJ2-3	TRBV2	CASSEERGGEWADTQYF	TGTGCCAGCAGTGAAGAGCGGGGGGGCGAGTGGGCAGATACGCAGTATTTT
.	TRBD1	TRBJ1-2	TRBV30	CAWNHRGLRGYTF	TGTGCCTGGAATCACAGGGGGCTGAGGGGCTACACCTTC
.	.	TRBJ1-1	TRBV30	CAWSLRGQSNTEAFF	TGTGCCTGGAGTTTGCGCGGGCAGTCGAACACTGAAGCTTTCTTT
.	.	TRBJ1-1	TRBV27	CASSLSRRGVNTEAFF	TGTGCCAGCAGTTTATCGAGGCGGGGAGTGAACACTGAAGCTTTCTTT
once	.	TRBJ1-1	TRBV7-8	CASSPSGSRGTEAFF	TGTGCCAGCAGCCCTTCAGGCAGTAGGGGCACTGAAGCTTTCTTT